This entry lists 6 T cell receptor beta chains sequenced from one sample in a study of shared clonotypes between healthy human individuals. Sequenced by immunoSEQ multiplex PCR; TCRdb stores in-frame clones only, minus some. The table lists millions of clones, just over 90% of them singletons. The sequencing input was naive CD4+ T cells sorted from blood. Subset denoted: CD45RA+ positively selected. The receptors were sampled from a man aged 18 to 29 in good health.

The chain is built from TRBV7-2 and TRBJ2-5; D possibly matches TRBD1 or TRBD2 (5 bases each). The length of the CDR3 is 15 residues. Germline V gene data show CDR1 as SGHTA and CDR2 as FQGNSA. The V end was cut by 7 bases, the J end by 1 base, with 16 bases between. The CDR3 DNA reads TGTGCCAGCACAAAGACGGGGACGACCCAAGAGACCCAGTACTTC. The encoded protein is CASTKTGTTQETQYF.

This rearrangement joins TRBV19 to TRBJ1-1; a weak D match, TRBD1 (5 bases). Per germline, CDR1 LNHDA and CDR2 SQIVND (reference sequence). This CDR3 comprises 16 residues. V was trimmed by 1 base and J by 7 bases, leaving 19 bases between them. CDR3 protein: CASSIVSREDGGEAFF. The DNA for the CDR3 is TGTGCCAGTAGTATAGTCAGCAGGGAGGACGGGGGTGAAGCTTTCTTT.

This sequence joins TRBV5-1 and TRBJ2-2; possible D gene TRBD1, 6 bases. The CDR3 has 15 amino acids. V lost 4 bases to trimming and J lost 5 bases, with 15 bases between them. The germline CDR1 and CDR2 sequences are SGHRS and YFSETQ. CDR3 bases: TGCGCCAGCAGCCCAGGCCTACAGGGAACCGGGGAGCTGTTTTTT. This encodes CASSPGLQGTGELFF.

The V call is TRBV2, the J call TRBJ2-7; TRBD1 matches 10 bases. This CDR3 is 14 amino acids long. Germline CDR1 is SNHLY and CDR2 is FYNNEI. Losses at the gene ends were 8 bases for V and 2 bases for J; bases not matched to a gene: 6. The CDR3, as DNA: TGTGCCAGCCCGACAGGACAGGGGGCCTACGAGCAGTACTTC. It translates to CASPTGQGAYEQYF.

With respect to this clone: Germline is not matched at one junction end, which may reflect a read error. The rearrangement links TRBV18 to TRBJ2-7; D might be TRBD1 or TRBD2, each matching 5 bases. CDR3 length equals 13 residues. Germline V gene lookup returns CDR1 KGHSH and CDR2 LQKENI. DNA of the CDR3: TGTGCCAGCTCACCATTGCCCACATCTCAGGGAGCCTTC. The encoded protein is CASSPLPTSQGAF.

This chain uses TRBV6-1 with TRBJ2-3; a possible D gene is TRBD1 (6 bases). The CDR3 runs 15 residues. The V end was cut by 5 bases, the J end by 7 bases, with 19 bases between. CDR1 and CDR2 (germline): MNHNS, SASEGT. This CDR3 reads CASSSNSGTINTQYF. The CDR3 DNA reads TGTGCCAGCAGTTCGAACTCCGGGACAATCAATACGCAGTATTTT.